The rows below give T cell receptor beta chains drawn from one sample of a study of blood T cell repertoires in COVID-19. Libraries were prepared by immunoSEQ multiplex PCR; TCRdb keeps only in-frame clonotypes and omits some of them. Here the sample spans about 240,000 clones, about 79% being singletons. Sequencing was done on a sample of peripheral blood. All receptors come from an elderly woman with acute or convalescent COVID-19. The CDR3 runs from the conserved cysteine through the conserved F or W. A D gene is named only where the DNA matches it firmly. Some rows have no size entry. The others give once, few or many, or a class for an expanded clone.

TRBD2	TRBV2	-	TRBJ2-3	TGTGCCAGCAGTGAGAGGGAACCACCGGGACTAGCGGGGCGGGGGGGCACAGATACGCAGTATTTT	CASSEREPPGLAGRGGTDTQYF
-	TRBV3-1/TRBV3-2	-	TRBJ1-3	TGTGCCAGCAGCCAAGATGCGGGGGCGGGTGGAAACACCATATATTTT	CASSQDAGAGGNTIYF
TRBD1	TRBV2	-	TRBJ1-2	TGTGCCAGCAGTGCCCTCGGGACAGGGATCGGCTACACCTTC	CASSALGTGIGYTF
TRBD1	TRBV18	-	TRBJ2-5	TGTGCCAGCTCACCCTCGGACAGGTCCTTCCCCCAAGAGACCCAGTACTTC	CASSPSDRSFPQETQYF
TRBD1	TRBV5-1	-	TRBJ1-6	TGCGCCAGCAGGCCCGGGACAGGGGGTAATTCACCCCTCCACTTT	CASRPGTGGNSPLHF
-	TRBV7-8	-	TRBJ1-1	TGTGCCAGCAGCCTCCGAGGGGGAGGGTCCACTGAAGCTTTCTTT	CASSLRGGGSTEAFF
-	TRBV28	-	TRBJ1-6	TGTGCCAGCAGTCTGAAGAGGCCGGCAAGCTCCTATAATTCACCCCTCCACTTT	CASSLKRPASSYNSPLHF
-	TRBV30	once	TRBJ1-3	TGTGCCTGGAGTGTTGCACAGGCAAGGGGAAACACCATATATTTT	CAWSVAQARGNTIYF
-	TRBV29-1	-	TRBJ1-1	TGCAGCGTTGTTGGCGGGGGAACTGAAGCTTTCTTT	CSVVGGGTEAFF
-	TRBV27	-	TRBJ1-1	TGTGCCAGCAGTCTAAAGAGGGCGAACACTGAAGCTTTCTTT	CASSLKRANTEAFF
TRBD1	TRBV5-6	-	TRBJ1-5	TGTGCCAGCAGCTGGGGGACAGTCAATCAGCCCCAGCATTTT	CASSWGTVNQPQHF
TRBD1	TRBV28	-	TRBJ2-2	TGTGCCAGCAGTTTAGGCGGGCCGGGACAGCCCGGGGAGCTGTTTTTT	CASSLGGPGQPGELFF
TRBD1	TRBV15	-	TRBJ2-2	TGTGCCACCAGCAGAGAGACAGGGTCGAACACCGGGGAGCTGTTTTTT	CATSRETGSNTGELFF
-	TRBV15	-	TRBJ2-7	TGTGCCACCAGCAGATCTAATTCTGAGGAGCAGTACTTC	CATSRSNSEEQYF
-	TRBV4-1	-	TRBJ1-4	TGCGCCAGCAGCCAAGACGAAAAGAAATCGAGGATCTCTAATGAAAAACTGTTTTTT	CASSQDEKKSRISNEKLFF
-	TRBV3-1/TRBV3-2	-	TRBJ1-4	TGTGCCAGCAGCCATCGGACTGGCGAAAAACTGTTTTTT	CASSHRTGEKLFF
-	TRBV5-4	-	TRBJ2-7	TGTGCCAGCAGCTTGGCAGGCTCATACTACGAGCAGTACTTC	CASSLAGSYYEQYF
-	TRBV5-6	-	TRBJ2-3	TGTGCCAGCAGCTTAAGACTGACGCGGACAGATACGCAGTATTTT	CASSLRLTRTDTQYF
-	TRBV29-1	-	TRBJ1-1	TGCAGCGTTGAAGATCGAGGGAGGAACACTGAAGCTTTCTTT	CSVEDRGRNTEAFF
TRBD2	TRBV24-1	-	TRBJ2-3	TGTGCCACCAGTGACGTCAGCGGGGGTAGCACAGATACGCAGTATTTT	CATSDVSGGSTDTQYF
-	TRBV19	-	TRBJ1-5	TGTGCCAGTAGTCCACAGGAAGGGGAGCCCCAGCATTTT	CASSPQEGEPQHF
-	TRBV2	-	TRBJ1-4	TGTGCCACTCTATCCCAGGGCGGCAAACTGTTTTTT	CATLSQGGKLFF